This T cell receptor beta chain was sequenced for a study of graft-versus-host responses after intestinal transplantation. The repertoire was sequenced with immunoSEQ multiplex PCR; TCRdb's copy has only in-frame clones and lacks some. The table records about 98,000 clones, roughly four fifths of them present only once. For this clone: Its antigen remains unknown.

Germline V gene sequence: CDR1 SGHRS, CDR2 YFSETQ. With 5 bases clipped from V and 6 bases from J, the junction kept 8 bases outside the gene matches. The CDR3 length is 14 residues. This clonotype originated in a human donor who received an intestinal transplant. Source: unstimulated CD8+ T cells sorted from spleen or lymph node cells, taken before intestinal transplant. The chain is built from TRBV5-1 and TRBJ2-7; TRBD1 matches 10 bases. The CDR3 here is CASRIDRGLIEQYF. The DNA of the CDR3 is TGCGCCAGCAGAATAGACAGGGGGCTGATCGAGCAGTACTTC.